The sequence of this TCR beta chain was determined in a study of blood T cell repertoires in COVID-19. On the study more broadly: The study drew acute and convalescent COVID-19 samples from the United States, Italy and Spain. The cDNA or gDNA used as material had been derived from T cells, B-cell-depleted T cells, or PBMCs.

The Seattle patients, enrolled during active infection, were followed longitudinally. The trim removed 6 bases at V and 0 bases at J, leaving 4 bases unmatched. This CDR3 spans 14 amino acids. CDR1 is MDHEN and CDR2 is SYDVKM in the germline V gene. Study processing details: Researchers report that nucleated cell counts were estimated from reference gene primer amplification. Some clones are missing from TCRdb's copy, which holds only in-frame ones; the method was immunoSEQ multiplex PCR. V and J calls plus clone size are reproduced from that table; the DNA served to infer D and trimming. The profile shows 100,000 to 150,000 clones, around 76% of them singletons. A note on this clone: The sample has other DNA sequences that encode this CDR3 too.

The rearrangement joins TRBV28 to TRBJ2-7, with 8 nucleotides matching TRBD1. The sequenced sample was peripheral blood. This clonotype was sampled from an elderly man with COVID-19, enrolled during active disease. CDR3 coding DNA: TGTGCCAGCAGCCGACAGGGGAGCTCCTACGAGCAGTACTTC. This translates into CASSRQGSSYEQYF.